Presented here are 4 T cell receptor beta chains from one specimen sequenced in a study of blood T cell repertoires in COVID-19. Profiling relied on immunoSEQ multiplex PCR, and the TCRdb table lists in-frame clones only, not all of them. The sample includes about 210,000 clones, 84% seen only once; the top ten take 6.5% to 9%. The sequenced sample was peripheral blood. The receptors derive from a woman aged 45-65 years with active or convalescent COVID-19.

In its sample, this clone was seen once. The J gene is TRBJ1-2, the V gene TRBV5-1; possible D gene TRBD1, 6 bases. Between the trimmed V and J ends, which lost 6 bases and 0 bases, there was a span of 15 bases. Germline CDR1 and CDR2: SGHRS and YFSETQ. This CDR3 is 15 amino acids long. The CDR3 nucleotides read TGCGCCAGCAAGGCGGTCACAGGGACTAACTATGGCTACACCTTC. This translates into CASKAVTGTNYGYTF.

The rearrangement uses TRBV29-1 and TRBJ2-1; TRBD2 agrees at 9 bases. The junction had 4 bases not matched to a gene; V was cut back by 3 bases and J by 1 base. Germline CDR1 and CDR2: SQVTM and ANQGSEA. The CDR3 is 15 residues long. Here the CDR3 reads CSVDPAGGSYNEQFF. The CDR3 DNA is TGCAGCGTTGATCCGGCGGGAGGGTCCTACAATGAGCAGTTCTTC.

V is TRBV14 and J is TRBJ2-7; 12 bases agree with TRBD2. The V gene's germline CDR1 is SGHDN and CDR2 FVKESK. This CDR3 is built from 15 residues. The junction had 3 bases not matched to a gene; V was cut back by 3 bases and J by 3 bases. For the CDR3, the DNA is TGTGCCAGCAGCCACCCGGGACTAGCGGGCTACGAGCAGTACTTC. Protein sequence: CASSHPGLAGYEQYF. Supplemented by reference TRBV14 and TRBJ2-7, the full variable domain reads EAGVTQFPSHSVIEKGQTVTLRCDPISGHDNLYWYRRVMGKEIKFLLHFVKESKQDESGMPNNRFLAERTGGTYSTLKVQPAELEDSGVYFCASSHPGLAGYEQYFGPGTRLTVT.

The chain employs TRBV25-1 and TRBJ1-4; D uncertain. Deletions cut 0 bases from V and 8 bases from J, with 10 bases between. The length of the CDR3 is 14 residues. The germline CDR1 and CDR2 sequences are MGHDK and SYGVNS. The CDR3 region has the DNA TGTGCCAGCAGTGAATATGGAGGGTTCGAAAAACTGTTTTTT. Protein sequence: CASSEYGGFEKLFF.